This T cell receptor (beta chain) is drawn from a study of CD8+ T cells in alopecia areata. Study overall: After 6 to 18 months of tofacitinib, follow-up continued 6 months off drug.

The sample holds a few counts of this clone. This CDR3 has 18 residues. J lost 0 bases, V lost 7 bases, and 15 bases had no gene match. Germline V gene lookup returns CDR1 SQVTM and CDR2 ANQGSEA. Sequencing used cDNA as its template, made by extracting RNA and reverse transcribing it. Generated by immunoSEQ multiplex PCR, the TCRdb table keeps only in-frame clones and is missing some. This table holds under 85,000 clones, more than 40% found once. This rearrangement joins TRBV29-1 to TRBJ2-2; TRBD2 matches at 9 bases. The sample here was CD8+ T cells sorted from blood, taken at week 0. The TCR originated in a human donor with alopecia areata. CDR3 nucleotides: TGCAGCGCCAACCCCCGGCCTAGCGGGGCCGCGAACACCGGGGAGCTGTTTTTT. It encodes CSANPRPSGAANTGELFF.